This T cell receptor beta chain appears in the sequencing data of a study of persistence of HIV-infected CD4 T cells. Cells were stimulated nonspecifically with anti-CD3/anti-CD28 magnetic beads. Responding CD4+ T cells were sorted by upregulation of both CD40 ligand and CD69. The CDR3 spans 12 residues. Per the germline V gene, CDR1 is MNHNS and CDR2 is SASEGT. The immunoSEQ assay was version 4, run in survey mode. Genomic DNA was diluted to 10 ng/uL, up to roughly 1 ug per sample. Data came from immunoSEQ multiplex PCR; TCRdb stores just in-frame clones and leaves some out. The sample carries more than 35,000 clones, over 80% recorded once. On this clone: The antigen remains undetermined. The junction and the germline gene differ at one end; a read error may be behind it.

The rearrangement uses TRBV6-1 and TRBJ1-2; D call uncertain. The clonotype originates from an adult man with HIV who was CMV-seropositive. Source: CD4+ T cells sorted from PBMCs after roughly 18-hour stimulation, taken from a patient who received antiretroviral therapy. For the CDR3, the DNA is TGTGCCAGCAGCGAAGGCCACTATGGCTACACCTTC. Translating it yields CASSEGHYGYTF.